This TCR beta chain is from a study of T cell changes during pregnancy in multiple sclerosis. Profiled with immunoSEQ multiplex PCR; TCRdb holds only in-frame clones, not every one. The sample carries 70,000 to 80,000 clones, around nine tenths recorded once. Germline CDR1 and CDR2: SNHLY and FYNNEI. The V end lost 8 bases, the J end lost 0 bases, and 14 bases lay between the germline ends. CDR3 length: 15 residues. The J gene is TRBJ2-4, the V gene TRBV2; D not certain. This TCR was sampled from a female donor with multiple sclerosis, enrolled in a pregnancy study. The source was CD4+ T cells from peripheral blood mononuclear cells, collected before pregnancy. The CDR3 DNA reads TGTGCCAGCGTACAACAGATGCTAGCCAAAAACATTCAGTACTTC. As protein: CASVQQMLAKNIQYF.